What follows are 15 T cell receptor beta chains derived from one specimen sequenced in a study of Graves' ophthalmopathy and Graves' hyperthyroidism. As the template, RNA transcripts were used to amplify TCR beta CDR3 regions. Second-round multiplex PCR came after first-round RT-PCR with HTBI primers. MiXCR was run by TCRdb on the multiplex PCR reads, yielding one entry per CDR3 protein. In the table there are around 40,000 distinct CDR3 sequences, 45% to 60% of which are singletons. The sample comprised peripheral blood. Receptors originate from an adult man with Graves' ophthalmopathy.

This clonotype appeared many times. CDR3 sequence reads: CASRRDRTSGQRGTDTQYF. CDR3 in DNA: TGTGCCAGCAGGAGGGACCGGACTAGCGGCCAGCGGGGAACAGATACGCAGTATTTT. The V gene is TRBV2, the J gene TRBJ2-3; 10 bases are a match to TRBD2. Trimming at V came to 6 bases and at J to 3 bases, leaving 18 bases not matched to a gene. The CDR3 length is 19 residues. Germline-derived CDR1 and CDR2 are SNHLY and FYNNEI.

Note on this clonotype: One end of the junction fails to match germline, which may point to a read error. V and J are TRBV6-1 and TRBJ2-7; D might be TRBD1 or TRBD2, each matching 7 bases. The V gene's germline CDR1 is MNHNS and CDR2 SASEGT. The CDR3 totals 14 residues. CDR3 DNA sequence: TGTGCCAGTAGTGAAGGGGGAGGGGGCGACGAGCAGTACTTC. Translated, it gives CASSEGGGGDEQYF.

This chain uses TRBV20-1 with TRBJ2-7; 13 bases align to TRBD2. J was trimmed by 1 base and V by 5 bases; bases with no gene match: 11. Per germline, CDR1 DFQATT and CDR2 SNEGSKA (reference sequence). This CDR3 is 17 amino acids long. The CDR3 DNA follows: TGCAGTGCTCCCACACTTCGACTAGCGGGAGGATCCTACGAGCAGTACTTC. Protein sequence: CSAPTLRLAGGSYEQYF.

This clonotype appeared many times. A much larger clone differs from this one at a single base, so this may be a read error. The J gene is TRBJ2-7, the V gene TRBV5-1; 10 nucleotides match TRBD1. The V gene end was trimmed by 5 bases and the J gene end by 2 bases; junction bases not matched to a gene: 13. This CDR3 has 17 amino acids. CDR1 and CDR2 from the germline V gene are SGHRS and YFSETQ. CDR3 bases: TGCGCCAGCAGTACCGAACCTAGGGACAGGGGCGCCTACGAGCAGTACTTC. Amino acids: CASSTEPRDRGAYEQYF.

The gene calls are TRBV5-1 and TRBJ2-7; 11 positions match TRBD2. Germline lookup yields CDR1 SGHRS and CDR2 YFSETQ. CDR3 length: 16 amino acids. The junction had 13 bases not matched to a gene; V was cut back by 4 bases and J by 7 bases. For the CDR3, the DNA is TGCGCCAGCAGCCCCTCACTAGCGGGAGCCAACAATGAGCAGTACGTC. As protein: CASSPSLAGANNEQYV.

The chain carries TRBV19 and TRBJ1-5; D is uncertain. With 4 bases removed from V and 9 bases from J, the gap between germline ends came to 13 bases. Germline assignment: CDR1 LNHDA and CDR2 SQIVND (reference sequence). CDR3 length: 13 residues. CDR3 DNA sequence: TGTGCCAGTAGTACCCAGGTTAGTAGGCCCCAGCATTTT. This gives the protein CASSTQVSRPQHF.

About this clonotype: This CDR3 is missing its conserved last phenylalanine or tryptophan, likely due to a read error. The V call is TRBV2, the J call TRBJ1-4; D gene ambiguous. CDR1 SNHLY and CDR2 FYNNEI come from the germline V gene. The CDR3 contains 14 residues. Trimming left V 4 bases short and J 0 bases short, with 6 bases between. The CDR3 nucleotides are TGTGCCAGCAGTGTCGGGACAACTAATGAAAAACTGTTTTCT. Amino acid sequence: CASSVGTTNEKLFS.

The rearrangement joins TRBV7-9 to TRBJ2-1, with no clear D. Germline V CDR1 and CDR2: SEHNR, FQNEAQ (reference sequence). The CDR3 is made up of 11 amino acids. The ends were cut back, 5 bases at V and 9 bases at J, with 8 bases in the middle. CDR3 coding DNA: TGTGCCAGCAGCCTAGACCGTGAGCAGTTCTTC. It encodes CASSLDREQFF.

This clonotype was detected ten times or more. Its ends do not fully match the called genes, so a read error is possible. The V call is TRBV5-1, the J call TRBJ2-3; D is unclear. Germline V lookup: CDR1 SGHRS, CDR2 YFSETQ. The CDR3 consists of 14 residues. CDR3 nucleotide sequence: TGCGCCAGCAGACCCAGAGCCAGCACAGATACGCAGTGTTTT. Translating it yields CASRPRASTDTQCF. The full variable domain, its missing parts supplied by reference TRBV5-1 and TRBJ2-3, is KAGVTQTPRYLIKTRGQQVTLSCSPISGHRSVSWYQQTPGQGLQFLFEYFSETQRNKGNFPGRFSGRQFSNSRSEMNVSTLELGDSALYLCASRPRASTDTQCFGPGTRLTVL.

Notes on this clonotype: Germline is not matched at one junction end, which may reflect a read error. This CDR3 is CSARDRGLF. In DNA, the CDR3 is TGCAGTGCTAGGGACAGGGGCCTCTTC. The chain joins TRBV20-1 to TRBJ2-7, with 9 bases matching TRBD1. Per the germline V gene, CDR1 is DFQATT and CDR2 is SNEGSKA (reference sequence). This CDR3 contains 9 residues.

The rearrangement uses TRBV25-1 and TRBJ2-5; 11 positions agree with TRBD2. This CDR3 region has 15 residues. Trimming at V came to 4 bases and at J to 4 bases, leaving 5 bases not matched to a gene. Germline CDR1 MGHDK, CDR2 SYGVNS. The CDR3 nucleotides read TGTGCCAGCAGTGCCCACGGACTAGCGGGAGAGACCCAGTACTTC. It yields the protein CASSAHGLAGETQYF.

The chain carries TRBV20-1 and TRBJ2-5; TRBD1 matches at 9 bases. Germline CDR1 reads DFQATT; CDR2 reads SNEGSKA (reference sequence). V shed 7 bases and J 1 base; nucleotides not matched to a gene: 7. The CDR3 is 14 amino acids. For the CDR3, the DNA is TGCAGTGTTTCCGGGACAGGGCCCCAAGAGACCCAGTACTTC. This codes for CSVSGTGPQETQYF.

Notes on this clonotype: The junction departs from the called germline gene at one end, perhaps through a read error. This sequence joins TRBV7-2 and TRBJ1-2; TRBD1 matches at 7 bases. The germline gives CDR1 SGHTA, CDR2 FQGNSA. This CDR3 is 15 amino acids long. This CDR3 reads CASSHKQGSLYGCTF. The CDR3 DNA sequence: TGTGCCAGCAGCCACAAACAGGGGTCCCTTTATGGCTGCACCTTC.

There are many counts of this clonotype. V gene TRBV6-1 combines with J gene TRBJ2-1, with a weak D call TRBD1 (6 bases). The germline CDR1 and CDR2 sequences are MNHNS and SASEGT. This CDR3 has 17 amino acids. Deletions cut 4 bases from V and 8 bases from J, with 24 bases between. The CDR3: CASSALSRQAPGDEQFF. As DNA, the CDR3 is TGTGCCAGCAGTGCCCTATCGCGACAGGCCCCAGGTGATGAGCAGTTCTTC.

Concerning this clonotype itself: At one of its ends the junction is not consistent with the germline gene, which may arise from a read error. The V and J genes are TRBV7-3 and TRBJ2-2, with 7 bases matching TRBD2. CDR1 is SGHTA and CDR2 is FQGTGA in the germline V gene. The CDR3 has 15 residues. The CDR3 spells CASSQKRENTGELFF. The CDR3 nucleotides are TGCGCCAGCAGCCAAAAGCGGGAGAACACCGGGGAGCTGTTTTTT.